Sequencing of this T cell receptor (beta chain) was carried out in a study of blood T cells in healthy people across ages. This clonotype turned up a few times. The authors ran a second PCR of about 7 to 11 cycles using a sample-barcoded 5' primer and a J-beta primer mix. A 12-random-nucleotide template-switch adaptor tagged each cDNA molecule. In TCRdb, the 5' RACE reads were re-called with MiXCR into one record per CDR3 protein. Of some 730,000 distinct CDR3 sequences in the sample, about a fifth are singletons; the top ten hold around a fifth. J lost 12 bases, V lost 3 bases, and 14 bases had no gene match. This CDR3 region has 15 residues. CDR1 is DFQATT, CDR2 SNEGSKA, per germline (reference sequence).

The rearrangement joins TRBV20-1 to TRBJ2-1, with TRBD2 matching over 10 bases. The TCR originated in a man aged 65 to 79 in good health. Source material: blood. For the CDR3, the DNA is TGCAGTGCTAGTTTGGCTAGCGGGAGTGCCCCTCGGCAGTTCTTC. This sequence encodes CSASLASGSAPRQFF.